This T cell receptor beta chain was captured in a study of beta chain features in type 1 diabetes. Study outcomes and limitations: Patients and controls would be equally affected if PCR favored shorter templates.

On this clone: The antigen remains undetermined.

As every portion of the isolated RNA was reverse transcribed, the sequencing read expressed TCRB transcripts. Naive, central memory and regulatory T cell samples averaged about 3.57 million immunoSEQ reads each. The repertoire was sequenced with immunoSEQ multiplex PCR; TCRdb's copy has only in-frame clones and lacks some. The sample lists around 300,000 clones, about 11% occurring once. J gave up 8 bases and V 5 bases, and 12 bases lay outside the gene matches. Germline V gene data show CDR1 as SGHTA and CDR2 as FQGNSA. This CDR3 region has 15 residues. J is TRBJ1-2 and V is TRBV7-2; 9 positions match TRBD1. The TCR sequence derives from a woman younger than 45 in good health. Sequencing used naive CD4+ T cells from blood. As DNA, the CDR3 is TGTGCCAGCAGCCCTAGCCCGGGACAGGGATTCGGCTACACCTTC. It encodes CASSPSPGQGFGYTF.